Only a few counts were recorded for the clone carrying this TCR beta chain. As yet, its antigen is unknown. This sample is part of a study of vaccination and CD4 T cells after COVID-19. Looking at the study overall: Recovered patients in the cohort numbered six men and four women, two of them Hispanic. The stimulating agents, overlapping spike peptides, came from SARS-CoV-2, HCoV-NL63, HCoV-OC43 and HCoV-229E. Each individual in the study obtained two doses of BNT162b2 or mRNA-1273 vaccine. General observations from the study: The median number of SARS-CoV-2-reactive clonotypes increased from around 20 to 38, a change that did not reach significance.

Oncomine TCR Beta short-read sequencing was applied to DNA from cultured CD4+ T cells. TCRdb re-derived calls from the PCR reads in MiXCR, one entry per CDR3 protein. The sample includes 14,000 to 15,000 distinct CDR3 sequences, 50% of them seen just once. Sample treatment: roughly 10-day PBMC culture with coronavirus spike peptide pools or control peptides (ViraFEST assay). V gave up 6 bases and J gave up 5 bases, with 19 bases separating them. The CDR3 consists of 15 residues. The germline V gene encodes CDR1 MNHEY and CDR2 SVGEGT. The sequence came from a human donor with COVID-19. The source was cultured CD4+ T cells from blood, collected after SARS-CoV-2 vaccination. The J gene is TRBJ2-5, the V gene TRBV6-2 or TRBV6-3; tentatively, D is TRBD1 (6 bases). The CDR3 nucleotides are TGTGCCAGCAGCCTAGGGGGAGCCGAGGCGGAGACCCAGTACTTC. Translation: CASSLGGAEAETQYF.